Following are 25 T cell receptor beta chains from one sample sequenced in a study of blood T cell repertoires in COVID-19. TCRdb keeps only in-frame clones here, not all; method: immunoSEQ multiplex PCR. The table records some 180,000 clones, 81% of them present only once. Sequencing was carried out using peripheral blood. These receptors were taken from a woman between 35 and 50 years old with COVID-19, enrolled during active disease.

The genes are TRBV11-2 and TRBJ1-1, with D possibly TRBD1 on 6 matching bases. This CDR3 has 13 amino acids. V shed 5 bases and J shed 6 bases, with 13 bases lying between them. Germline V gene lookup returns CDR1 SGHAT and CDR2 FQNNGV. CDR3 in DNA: TGTGCCAGCAGCATTCCAGGGGTCCCTGAAGCTTTCTTT. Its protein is CASSIPGVPEAFF.

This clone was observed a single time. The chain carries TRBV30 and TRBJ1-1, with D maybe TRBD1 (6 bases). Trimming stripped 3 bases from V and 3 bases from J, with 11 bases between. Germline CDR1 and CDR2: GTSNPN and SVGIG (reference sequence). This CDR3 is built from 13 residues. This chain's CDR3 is CAWSRDTYTEAFF. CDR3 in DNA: TGTGCCTGGAGCCGGGACACGTACACTGAAGCTTTCTTT.

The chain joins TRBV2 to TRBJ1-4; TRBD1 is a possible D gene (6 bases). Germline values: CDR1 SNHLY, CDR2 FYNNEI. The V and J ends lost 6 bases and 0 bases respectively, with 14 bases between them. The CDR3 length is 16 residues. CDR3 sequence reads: CASRDSHFATNEKLFF. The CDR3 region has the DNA TGTGCCAGCAGGGACAGCCACTTTGCAACTAATGAAAAACTGTTTTTT.

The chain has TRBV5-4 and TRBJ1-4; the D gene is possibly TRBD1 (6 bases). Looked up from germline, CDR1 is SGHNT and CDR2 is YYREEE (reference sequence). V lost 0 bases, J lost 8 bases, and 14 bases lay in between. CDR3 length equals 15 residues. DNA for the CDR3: TGTGCCAGCAGCTTGGAGGGCAGGGGTGGAGAAAAACTGTTTTTT. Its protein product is CASSLEGRGGEKLFF. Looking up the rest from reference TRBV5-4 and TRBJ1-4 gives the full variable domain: ETGVTQSPTHLIKTRGQQVTLRCSSQSGHNTVSWYQQALGQGPQFIFQYYREEENGRGNFPPRFSGLQFPNYSSELNVNALELDDSALYLCASSLEGRGGEKLFFGSGTQLSVL.

The CDR3 is CASSQVPRRAGANVLTF. Written as DNA, the CDR3 is TGCGCCAGCAGCCAAGTGCCGAGGCGGGCTGGGGCCAACGTCCTGACTTTC. The chain uses TRBV4-1 and TRBJ2-6, with a tentative D call TRBD2 (5 bases). V was cut by 1 base and J by 2 bases, with 12 bases left in between. This CDR3 has 17 amino acids. CDR1 is MGHRA, CDR2 YSYEKL, per germline.

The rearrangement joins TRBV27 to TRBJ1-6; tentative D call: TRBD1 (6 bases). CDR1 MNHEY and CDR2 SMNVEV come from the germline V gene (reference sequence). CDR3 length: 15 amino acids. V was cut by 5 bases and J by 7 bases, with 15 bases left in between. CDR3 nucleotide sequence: TGTGCCAGCAGTGGCCAGGGGCGAGGCAATTCACCCCTCCACTTT. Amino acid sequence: CASSGQGRGNSPLHF.

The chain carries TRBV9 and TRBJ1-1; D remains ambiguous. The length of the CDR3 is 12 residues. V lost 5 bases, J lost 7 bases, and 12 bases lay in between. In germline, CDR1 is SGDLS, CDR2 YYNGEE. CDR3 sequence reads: CASSSGGIEAFF. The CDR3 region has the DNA TGTGCCAGCAGTTCTGGCGGGATTGAAGCTTTCTTT.

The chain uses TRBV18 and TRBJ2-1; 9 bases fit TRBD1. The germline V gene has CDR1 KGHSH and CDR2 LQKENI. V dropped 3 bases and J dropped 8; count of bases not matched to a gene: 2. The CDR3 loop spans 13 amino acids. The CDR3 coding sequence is TGTGCCAGCTCACCCACAGGGGGCGATGAGCAGTTCTTC. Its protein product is CASSPTGGDEQFF.

CDR3 sequence: CASSLGRSYEQYV. As DNA, the CDR3 is TGTGCCAGCAGCTTGGGCAGGTCCTACGAGCAGTACGTC. This chain uses TRBV11-2 with TRBJ2-7; D is unresolved. The CDR3 has 13 amino acids. Germline V gives CDR1 SGHAT, CDR2 FQNNGV. Trimming stripped 3 bases from V and 1 base from J, with 7 bases between.

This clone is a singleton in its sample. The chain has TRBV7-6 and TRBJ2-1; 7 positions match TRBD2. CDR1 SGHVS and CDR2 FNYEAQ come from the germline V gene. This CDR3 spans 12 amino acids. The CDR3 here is CASGGSYPEQFF. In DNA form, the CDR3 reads TGTGCGAGCGGCGGGAGTTACCCAGAGCAGTTCTTC.

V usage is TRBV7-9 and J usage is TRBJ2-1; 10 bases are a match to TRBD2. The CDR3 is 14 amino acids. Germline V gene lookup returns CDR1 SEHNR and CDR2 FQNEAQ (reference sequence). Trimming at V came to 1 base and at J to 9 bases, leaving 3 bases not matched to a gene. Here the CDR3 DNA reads TGTGCCAGCAGCTTAGGGGTAGCGGGGGGTGAGCAGTTCTTC. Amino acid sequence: CASSLGVAGGEQFF.

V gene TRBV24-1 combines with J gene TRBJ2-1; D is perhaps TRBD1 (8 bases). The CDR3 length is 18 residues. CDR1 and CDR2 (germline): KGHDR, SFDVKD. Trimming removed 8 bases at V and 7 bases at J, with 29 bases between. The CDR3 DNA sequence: TGTGCCACCATTCTCGGCAGGGGGGGCAGGGGGCAGTTGAATGAGCAGTTCTTC. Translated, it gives CATILGRGGRGQLNEQFF.

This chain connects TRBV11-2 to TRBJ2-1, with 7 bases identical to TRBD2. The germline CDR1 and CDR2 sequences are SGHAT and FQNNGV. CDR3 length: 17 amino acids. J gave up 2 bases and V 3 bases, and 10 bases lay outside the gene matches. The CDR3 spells CASSLRLARGPYNEQFF. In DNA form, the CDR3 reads TGTGCCAGCAGCTTGAGACTAGCTCGGGGCCCCTACAATGAGCAGTTCTTC.

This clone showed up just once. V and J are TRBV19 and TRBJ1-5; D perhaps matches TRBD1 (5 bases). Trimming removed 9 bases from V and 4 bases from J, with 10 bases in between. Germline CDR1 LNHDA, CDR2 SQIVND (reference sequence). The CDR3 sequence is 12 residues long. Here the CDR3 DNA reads TGTGCCAGCAGGGCGGGGAATCAGCCCCAGCATTTT. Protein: CASRAGNQPQHF.

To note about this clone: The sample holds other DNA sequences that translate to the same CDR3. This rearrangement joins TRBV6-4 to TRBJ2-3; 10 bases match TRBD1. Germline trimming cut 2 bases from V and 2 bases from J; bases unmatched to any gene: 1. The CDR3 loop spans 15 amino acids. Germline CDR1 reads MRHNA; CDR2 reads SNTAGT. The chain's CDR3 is CASSDGTGATDTQYF. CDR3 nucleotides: TGTGCCAGCAGTGACGGGACAGGGGCCACAGATACGCAGTATTTT.

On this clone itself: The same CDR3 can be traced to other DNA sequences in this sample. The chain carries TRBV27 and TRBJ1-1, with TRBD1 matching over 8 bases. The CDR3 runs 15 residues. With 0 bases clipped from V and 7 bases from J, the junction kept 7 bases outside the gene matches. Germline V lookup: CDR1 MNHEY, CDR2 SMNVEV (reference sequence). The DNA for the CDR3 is TGTGCCAGCAGTTTATCGTGGACAGGGAGGAATGAAGCTTTCTTT. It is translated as CASSLSWTGRNEAFF.

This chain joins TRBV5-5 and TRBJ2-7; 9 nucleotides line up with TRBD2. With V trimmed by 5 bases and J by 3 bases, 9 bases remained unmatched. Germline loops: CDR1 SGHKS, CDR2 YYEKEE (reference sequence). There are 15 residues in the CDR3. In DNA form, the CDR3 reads TGTGCCAGCAGGGGGGACTTTAGCGGGAGCTACGAGCAGTACTTC. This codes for CASRGDFSGSYEQYF.

In DNA, the CDR3 is TGTGCCAGCAGTTTACCTGGACAGGGCCTCTATAGCAATCAGCCCCAGCATTTT. Translating it yields CASSLPGQGLYSNQPQHF. J is TRBJ1-5 and V is TRBV28; 8 bases agree with TRBD1. CDR3 length: 18 amino acids. Germline trimming cut 2 bases from V and 0 bases from J; bases unmatched to any gene: 9. CDR1 is MDHEN and CDR2 is SYDVKM in the germline V gene.

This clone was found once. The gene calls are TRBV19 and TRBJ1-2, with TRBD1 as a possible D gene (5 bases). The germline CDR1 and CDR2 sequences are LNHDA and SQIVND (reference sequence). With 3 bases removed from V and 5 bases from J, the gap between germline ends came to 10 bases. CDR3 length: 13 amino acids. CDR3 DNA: TGTGCCAGTAGTATGAGCAGGGATTATGGCTACACCTTC. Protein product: CASSMSRDYGYTF. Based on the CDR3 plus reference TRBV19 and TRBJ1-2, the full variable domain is DGGITQSPKYLFRKEGQNVTLSCEQNLNHDAMYWYRQDPGQGLRLIYYSQIVNDFQKGDIAEGYSVSREKKESFPLTVTSAQKNPTAFYLCASSMSRDYGYTFGSGTRLTVV.

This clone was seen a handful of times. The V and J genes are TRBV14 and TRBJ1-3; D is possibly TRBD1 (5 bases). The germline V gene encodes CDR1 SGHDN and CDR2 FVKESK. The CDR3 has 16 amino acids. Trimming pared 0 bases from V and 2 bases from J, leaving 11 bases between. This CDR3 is CASSQDTRVTGNTIYF. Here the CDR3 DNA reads TGTGCCAGCAGCCAAGACACCAGGGTGACTGGAAACACCATATATTTT.

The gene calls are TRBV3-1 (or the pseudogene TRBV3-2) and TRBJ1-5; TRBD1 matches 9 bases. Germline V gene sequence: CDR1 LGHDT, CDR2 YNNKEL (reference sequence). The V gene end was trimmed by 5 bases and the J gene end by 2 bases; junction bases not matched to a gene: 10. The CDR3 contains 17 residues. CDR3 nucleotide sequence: TGTGCCAGCAGCAAGAACACAGGGGGCTTTGGCAATCAGCCCCAGCATTTT. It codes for CASSKNTGGFGNQPQHF.

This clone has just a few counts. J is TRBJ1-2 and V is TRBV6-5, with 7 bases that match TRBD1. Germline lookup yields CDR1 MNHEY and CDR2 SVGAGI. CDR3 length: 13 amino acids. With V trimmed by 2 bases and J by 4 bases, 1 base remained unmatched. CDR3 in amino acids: CASSYTGVYGYTF. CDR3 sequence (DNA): TGTGCCAGCAGTTACACAGGGGTCTATGGCTACACCTTC.

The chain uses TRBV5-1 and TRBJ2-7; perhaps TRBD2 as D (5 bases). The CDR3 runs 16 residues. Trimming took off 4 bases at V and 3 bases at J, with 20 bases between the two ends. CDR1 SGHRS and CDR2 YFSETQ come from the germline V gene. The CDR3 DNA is TGCGCCAGCAGCCTACAGCCCGGACTCAACAGCTACGAGCAGTACTTC. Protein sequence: CASSLQPGLNSYEQYF.

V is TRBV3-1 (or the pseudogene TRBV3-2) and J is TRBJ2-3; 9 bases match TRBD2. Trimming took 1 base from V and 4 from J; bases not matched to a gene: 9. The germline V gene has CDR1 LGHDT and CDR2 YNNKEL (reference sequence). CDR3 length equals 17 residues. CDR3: CASSQAWTSEKSDTQYF. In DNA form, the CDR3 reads TGTGCCAGCAGCCAAGCTTGGACTAGCGAAAAATCAGATACGCAGTATTTT.

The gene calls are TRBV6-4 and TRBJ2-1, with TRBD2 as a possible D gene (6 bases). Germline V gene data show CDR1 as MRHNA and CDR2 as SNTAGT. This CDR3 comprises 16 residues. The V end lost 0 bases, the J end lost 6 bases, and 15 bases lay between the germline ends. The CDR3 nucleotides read TGTGCCAGCAGTGACTCTTTCCGGGAGCAGGGCAATGAGCAGTTCTTC. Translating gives CASSDSFREQGNEQFF.